Here is one TCR beta chain with its context. Per germline, CDR1 SGDLS and CDR2 YYNGEE. This CDR3 has 14 residues. V shed 4 bases and J 6 bases; nucleotides not matched to a gene: 5. These data come from a study of early T cells in non-severe SARS-CoV-2 infection. The library protocol tagged individual cDNA molecules with unique molecular identifiers. TCRdb reprocessed the 5' RACE reads with MiXCR, giving one entry per CDR3 protein. The data hold under 90,000 distinct CDR3 sequences, with 13% observed a single time. The origin of this receptor is an adult who was a healthcare worker with PCR-confirmed SARS-CoV-2 infection or an uninfected control (not recorded which). The chain is built from TRBV9 and TRBJ2-7, with 12 bases that match TRBD2. The material sequenced was whole blood. CDR3 loop: CASSYGLAGSEQYF. In nucleotides, the CDR3 is TGTGCCAGCAGCTACGGACTAGCGGGGAGCGAGCAGTACTTC.